This entry is about one TCR beta chain. This PCR relied on a set of 60 Vbeta primers and 13 Jbeta primers. This table comes from immunoSEQ multiplex PCR, and its TCRdb copy is limited to in-frame clones, with some not included. The sample contains about 300,000 clones, 70% to 90% of which appear only once. The sample belongs to a study of cytomegalovirus exposure and HLA in healthy donors. Trimming left V 3 bases short and J 0 bases short, with 12 bases between. CDR3 length: 16 amino acids. Germline V gives CDR1 SGDLS, CDR2 YYNGEE. The clonotype was recovered from a man aged 35 to 55 in good health and CMV-seropositive. This rearrangement joins TRBV9 to TRBJ1-4, with D possibly matching TRBD1 (5 bases). Sequences were obtained from PBMCs. The DNA of the CDR3 is TGTGCCAGCAGCGGCGGGGGGTCCGCAACTAATGAAAAACTGTTTTTT. Its protein product is CASSGGGSATNEKLFF.